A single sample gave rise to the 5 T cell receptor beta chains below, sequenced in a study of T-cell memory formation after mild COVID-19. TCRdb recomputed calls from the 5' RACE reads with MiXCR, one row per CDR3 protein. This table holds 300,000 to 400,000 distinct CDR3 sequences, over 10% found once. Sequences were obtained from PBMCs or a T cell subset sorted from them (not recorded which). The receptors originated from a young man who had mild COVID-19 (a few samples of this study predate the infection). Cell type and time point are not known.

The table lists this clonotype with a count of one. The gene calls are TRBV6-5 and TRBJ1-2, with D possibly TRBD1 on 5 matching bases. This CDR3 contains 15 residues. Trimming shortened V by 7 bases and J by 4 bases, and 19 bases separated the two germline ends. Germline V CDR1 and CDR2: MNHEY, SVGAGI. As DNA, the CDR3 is TGTGCCAGCACCGGTTACCCACAGGCAGGCTATGGCTACACCTTC. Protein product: CASTGYPQAGYGYTF.

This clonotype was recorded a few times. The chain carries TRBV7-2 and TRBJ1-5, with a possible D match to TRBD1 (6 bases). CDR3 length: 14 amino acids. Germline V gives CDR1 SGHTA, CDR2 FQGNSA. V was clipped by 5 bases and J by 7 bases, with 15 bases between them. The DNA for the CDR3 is TGTGCCAGCAGCAAGCGGACAGCCGGACAGCCCCAGCATTTT. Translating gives CASSKRTAGQPQHF.

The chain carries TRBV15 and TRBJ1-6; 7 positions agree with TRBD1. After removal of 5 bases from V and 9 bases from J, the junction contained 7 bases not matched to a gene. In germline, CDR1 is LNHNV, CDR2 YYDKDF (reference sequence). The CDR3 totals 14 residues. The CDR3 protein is CATSLDRFRSPLHF. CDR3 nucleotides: TGTGCCACCAGCCTGGACAGGTTTCGTTCACCCCTCCACTTT.

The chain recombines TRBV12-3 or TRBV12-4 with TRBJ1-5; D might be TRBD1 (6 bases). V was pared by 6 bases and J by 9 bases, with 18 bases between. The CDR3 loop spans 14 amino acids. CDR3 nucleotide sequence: TGTGCCAGCAGGGCTAACAGGGCCCTGACGCCCCAGCATTTT. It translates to CASRANRALTPQHF.

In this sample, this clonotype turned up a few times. Here the CDR3 reads CASTLSSGQTNEKLFF. The CDR3 region has the DNA TGTGCCAGCACCCTATCATCCGGGCAAACTAATGAAAAACTGTTTTTT. The V gene is TRBV7-9, the J gene TRBJ1-4; no definite D call. V was clipped by 7 bases and J by 1 base, with 16 bases between them. The CDR3 covers 16 residues. Germline CDR1 is SEHNR and CDR2 is FQNEAQ (reference sequence).